This TCR beta chain was captured in a study of breast tumors, draining lymph nodes, adjacent tissues. This clonotype has at least ten counts. Its antigen is currently unknown. MiXCR was run by TCRdb on the multiplex PCR reads, yielding one entry per CDR3 protein. The sample has under 150,000 distinct CDR3 sequences; around 20% are singletons. General study results and limits: Compared with basal-like, luminal-like tumors shared significantly more repertoire with nontumor tissue. Tumor T cell lymph node origin was a supported hypothesis, not proven.

Germline V gives CDR1 SGHDT, CDR2 YYEEEE. Between the trimmed V and J ends, which lost 4 bases and 2 bases, there was a span of 16 bases. The CDR3 has 16 amino acids. Axillary draining lymph nodes of breast cancer patients supplied the node samples. V usage is TRBV5-6 and J usage is TRBJ2-1, with a weak D call TRBD2 (6 bases). This clonotype originated in a female donor with breast cancer. Some clones in this sample may be carry-over from other donors' samples. The source material was axillary lymph node tissue. The CDR3: CASSMGDWRTYNEQFF. The CDR3 DNA follows: TGTGCCAGCAGCATGGGGGACTGGAGGACCTACAATGAGCAGTTCTTC.